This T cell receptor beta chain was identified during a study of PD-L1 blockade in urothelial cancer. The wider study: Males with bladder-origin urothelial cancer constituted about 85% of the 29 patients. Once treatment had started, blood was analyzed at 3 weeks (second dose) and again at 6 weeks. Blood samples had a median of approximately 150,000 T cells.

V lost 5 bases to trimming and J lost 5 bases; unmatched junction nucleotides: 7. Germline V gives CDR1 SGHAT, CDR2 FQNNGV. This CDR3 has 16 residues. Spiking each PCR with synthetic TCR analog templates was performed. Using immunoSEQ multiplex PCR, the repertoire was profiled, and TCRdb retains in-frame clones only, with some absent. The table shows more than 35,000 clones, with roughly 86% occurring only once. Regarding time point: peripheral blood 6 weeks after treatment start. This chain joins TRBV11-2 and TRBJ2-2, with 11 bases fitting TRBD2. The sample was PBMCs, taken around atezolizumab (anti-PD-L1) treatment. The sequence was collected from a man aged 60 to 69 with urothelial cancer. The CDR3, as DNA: TGTGCCAGCAGCCTCTCGGGACTAGCGGTTACCGGGGAGCTGTTTTTT. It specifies CASSLSGLAVTGELFF.